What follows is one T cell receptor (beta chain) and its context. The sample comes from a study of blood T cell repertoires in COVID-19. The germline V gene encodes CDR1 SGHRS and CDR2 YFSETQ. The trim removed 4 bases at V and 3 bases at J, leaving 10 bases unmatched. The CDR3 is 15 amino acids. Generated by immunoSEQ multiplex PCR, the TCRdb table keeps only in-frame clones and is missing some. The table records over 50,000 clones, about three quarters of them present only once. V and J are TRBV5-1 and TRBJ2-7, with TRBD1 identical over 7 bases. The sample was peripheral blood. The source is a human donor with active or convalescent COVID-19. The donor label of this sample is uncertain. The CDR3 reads CASSTKRDSLYEQYF. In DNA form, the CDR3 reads TGCGCCAGCAGCACCAAGAGGGACAGCCTCTACGAGCAGTACTTC.